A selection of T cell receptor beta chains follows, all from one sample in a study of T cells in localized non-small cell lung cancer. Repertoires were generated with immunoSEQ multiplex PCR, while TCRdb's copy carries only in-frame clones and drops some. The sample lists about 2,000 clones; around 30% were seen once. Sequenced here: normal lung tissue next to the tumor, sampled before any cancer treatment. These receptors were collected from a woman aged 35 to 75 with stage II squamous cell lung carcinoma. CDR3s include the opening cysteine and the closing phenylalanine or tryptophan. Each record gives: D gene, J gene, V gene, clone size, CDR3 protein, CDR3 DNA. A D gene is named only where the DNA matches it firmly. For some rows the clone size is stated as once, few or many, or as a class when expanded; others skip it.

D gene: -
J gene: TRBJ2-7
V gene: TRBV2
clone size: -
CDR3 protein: CASSEGNYEQYF
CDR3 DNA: TGTGCCAGCAGTGAAGGCAACTACGAGCAGTACTTC

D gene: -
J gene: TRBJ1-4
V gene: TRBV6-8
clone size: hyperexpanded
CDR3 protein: CASSLEGATNEKLFF
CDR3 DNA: TGTGCCAGCAGTTTAGAGGGGGCAACTAATGAAAAACTGTTTTTT

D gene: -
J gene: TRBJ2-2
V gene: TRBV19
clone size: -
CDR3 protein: CASSIPPGELFF
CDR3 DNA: TGTGCCAGTAGTATACCCCCCGGGGAGCTGTTTTTT

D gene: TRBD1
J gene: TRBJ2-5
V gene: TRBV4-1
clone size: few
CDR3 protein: CASSPAGGFGQETQYF
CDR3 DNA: TGCGCCAGCAGCCCAGCAGGGGGCTTTGGCCAAGAGACCCAGTACTTC

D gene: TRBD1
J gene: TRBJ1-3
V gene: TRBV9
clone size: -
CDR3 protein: CASSLGTGGNTIYF
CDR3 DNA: TGTGCCAGCAGCTTAGGGACAGGCGGAAACACCATATATTTT

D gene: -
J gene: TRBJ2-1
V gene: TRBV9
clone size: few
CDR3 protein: CASSVAGTLNEQFF
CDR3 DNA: TGTGCCAGCAGCGTCGCCGGGACCTTGAATGAGCAGTTCTTC

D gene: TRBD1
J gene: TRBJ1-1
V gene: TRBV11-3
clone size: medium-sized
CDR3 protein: CASSYGTGNTEAFF
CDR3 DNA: TGTGCCAGCAGCTATGGGACAGGGAACACTGAAGCTTTCTTT

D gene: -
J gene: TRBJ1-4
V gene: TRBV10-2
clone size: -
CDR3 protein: CASSESGGVLFF
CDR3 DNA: TGCGCCAGCAGTGAAAGTGGAGGGGTACTGTTTTTT

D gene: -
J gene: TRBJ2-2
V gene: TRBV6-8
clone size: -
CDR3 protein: CASSYPGGELFF
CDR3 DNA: TGTGCCAGCAGTTACCCGGGGGGGGAGCTGTTTTTT

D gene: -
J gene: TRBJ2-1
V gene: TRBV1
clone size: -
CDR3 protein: CASSQELAGVNEQFF
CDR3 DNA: TGCGCCAGCAGCCAAGAACTAGCGGGAGTGAATGAGCAGTTCTTC

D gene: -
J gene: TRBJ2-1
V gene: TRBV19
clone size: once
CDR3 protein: CASTTQLAIEQFF
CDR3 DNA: TGTGCCAGTACCACCCAGCTAGCGATTGAGCAGTTCTTC

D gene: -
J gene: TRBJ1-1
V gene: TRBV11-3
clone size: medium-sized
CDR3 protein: CASSQRQDSRRSETFF
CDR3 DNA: TGTGCCAGCAGCCAAAGACAGGACAGCCGCAGGTCTGAAACTTTCTTT

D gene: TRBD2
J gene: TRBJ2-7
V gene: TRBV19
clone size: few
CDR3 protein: CASSMSLAGDEQYF
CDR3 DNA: TGTGCCAGTAGTATGAGCCTAGCGGGAGACGAGCAGTACTTC

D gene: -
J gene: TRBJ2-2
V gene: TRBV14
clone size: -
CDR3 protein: CASSQDHSVGTANTGELFF
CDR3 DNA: TGTGCCAGCAGCCAAGATCATTCCGTAGGGACCGCGAACACCGGGGAGCTGTTTTTT

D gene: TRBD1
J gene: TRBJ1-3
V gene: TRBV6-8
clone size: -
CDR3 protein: CASSYSIPGGTGNTIYF
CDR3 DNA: TGTGCCAGCAGTTACTCGATTCCAGGGGGAACTGGAAACACCATATATTTT

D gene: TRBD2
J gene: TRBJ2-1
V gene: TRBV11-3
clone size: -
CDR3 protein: CASSLESFGGNEQFF
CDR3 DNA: TGTGCCAGCAGCTTAGAGTCCTTCGGGGGGAATGAGCAGTTCTTC

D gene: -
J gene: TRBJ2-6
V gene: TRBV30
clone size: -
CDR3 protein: CAWSGGYTGANVLTF
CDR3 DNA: TGTGCCTGGAGTGGGGGGTATACTGGGGCCAACGTCCTGACTTTC

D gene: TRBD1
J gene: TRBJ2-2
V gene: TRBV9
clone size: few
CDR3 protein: CASSQQGSTGELFF
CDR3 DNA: TGTGCCAGCAGTCAACAGGGGAGCACCGGGGAGCTGTTTTTT

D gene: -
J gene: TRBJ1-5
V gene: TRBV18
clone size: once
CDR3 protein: CASSPQGHSNQPQHF
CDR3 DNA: TGTGCCAGCTCACCCCAGGGGCATAGCAATCAGCCCCAGCATTTT

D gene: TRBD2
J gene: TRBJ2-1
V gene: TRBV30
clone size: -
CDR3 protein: CACQAGGMDEQFF
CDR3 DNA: TGTGCCTGCCAAGCGGGGGGTATGGATGAGCAGTTCTTC

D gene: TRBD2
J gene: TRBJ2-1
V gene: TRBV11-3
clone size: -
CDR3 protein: CASINRGGDNEQFF
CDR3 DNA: TGTGCCAGCATCAACCGGGGGGGCGACAATGAGCAGTTCTTC

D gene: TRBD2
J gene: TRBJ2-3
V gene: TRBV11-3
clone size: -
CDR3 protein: CASSLTSSGGGSTDTQYF
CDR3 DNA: TGTGCCAGCAGCTTAACGTCTTCCGGCGGGGGGAGTACAGATACGCAGTATTTT

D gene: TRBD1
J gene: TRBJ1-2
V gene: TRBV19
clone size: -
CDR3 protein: CASRDRGLSYGYTF
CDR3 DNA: TGTGCCAGTAGAGACAGGGGATTGAGCTATGGCTACACCTTC

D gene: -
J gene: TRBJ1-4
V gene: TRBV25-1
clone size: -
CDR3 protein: CASSAPAGGDEKLFF
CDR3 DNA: TGTGCCAGCAGTGCTCCTGCGGGGGGCGACGAAAAACTGTTTTTT

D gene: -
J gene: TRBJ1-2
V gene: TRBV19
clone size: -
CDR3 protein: CASSHTSNYGYTF
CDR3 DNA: TGTGCCAGTAGTCACACGAGTAACTATGGCTACACCTTC

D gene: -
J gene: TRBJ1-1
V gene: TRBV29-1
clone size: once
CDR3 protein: CSSGGGMNTEAFF
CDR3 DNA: TGCAGCTCCGGGGGGGGTATGAACACTGAAGCTTTCTTT

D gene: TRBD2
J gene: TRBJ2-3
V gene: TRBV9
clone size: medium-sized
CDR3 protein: CASSGLVSPTDTQYF
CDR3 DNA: TGTGCCAGCAGTGGACTAGTTTCCCCCACAGATACGCAGTATTTT

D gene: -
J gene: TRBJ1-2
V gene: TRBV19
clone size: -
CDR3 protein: CASGPDYGYTF
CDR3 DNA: TGTGCCAGTGGGCCGGACTATGGCTACACCTTC